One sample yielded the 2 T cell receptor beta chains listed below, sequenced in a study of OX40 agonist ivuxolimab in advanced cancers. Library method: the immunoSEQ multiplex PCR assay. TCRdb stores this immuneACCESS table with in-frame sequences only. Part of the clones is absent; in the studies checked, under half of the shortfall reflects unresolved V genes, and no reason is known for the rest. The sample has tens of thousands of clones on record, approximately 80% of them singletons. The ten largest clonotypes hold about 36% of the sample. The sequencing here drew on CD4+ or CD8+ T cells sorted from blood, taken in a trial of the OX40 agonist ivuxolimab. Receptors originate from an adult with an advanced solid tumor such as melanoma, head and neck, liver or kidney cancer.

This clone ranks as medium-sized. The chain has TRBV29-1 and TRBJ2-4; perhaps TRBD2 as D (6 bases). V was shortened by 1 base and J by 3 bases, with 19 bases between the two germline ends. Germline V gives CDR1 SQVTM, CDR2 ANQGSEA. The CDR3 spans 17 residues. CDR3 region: CSVEAPSGPGVKNIQYF. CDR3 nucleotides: TGCAGCGTTGAAGCCCCCAGTGGGCCGGGAGTCAAAAACATTCAGTACTTC.

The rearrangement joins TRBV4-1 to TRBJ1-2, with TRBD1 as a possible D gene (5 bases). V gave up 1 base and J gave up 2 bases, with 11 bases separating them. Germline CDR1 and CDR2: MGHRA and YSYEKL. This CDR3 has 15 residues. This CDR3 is CASSQVPDSNYGYTF. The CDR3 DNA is TGCGCCAGCAGCCAAGTCCCCGACAGCAACTATGGCTACACCTTC.